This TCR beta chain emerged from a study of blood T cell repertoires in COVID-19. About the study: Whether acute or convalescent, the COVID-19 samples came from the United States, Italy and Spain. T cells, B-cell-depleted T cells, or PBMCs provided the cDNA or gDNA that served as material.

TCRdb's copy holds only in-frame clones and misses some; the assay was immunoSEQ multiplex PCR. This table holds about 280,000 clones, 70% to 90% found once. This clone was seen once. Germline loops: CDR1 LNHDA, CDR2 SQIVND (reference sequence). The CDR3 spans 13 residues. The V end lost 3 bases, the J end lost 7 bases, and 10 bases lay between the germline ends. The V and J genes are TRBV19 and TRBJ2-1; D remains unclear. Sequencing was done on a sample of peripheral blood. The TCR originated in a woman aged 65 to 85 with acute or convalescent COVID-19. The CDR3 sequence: CASSIYSRNEQFF. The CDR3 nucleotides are TGTGCCAGTAGTATCTATTCACGGAATGAGCAGTTCTTC.